These 20 T cell receptor beta chains were all obtained from the same sample, sequenced in a study of CD8 T cells in Susac syndrome. cDNA came from about 0.5 to 1 ug RNA primed by random hexamers. One entry per CDR3 protein results from TCRdb running MiXCR on the immunoSEQ multiplex PCR reads. This table holds 150,000 to 200,000 distinct CDR3 sequences, 94% found once. The specimen was CD4+ T cells from PBMCs. These receptors originate from a human donor with multiple sclerosis.

CDR3 DNA: TGTGCCAGCAGCCAAGCTCTGGACGTGCAGTTGAATTCACCCCTCCACTTT. This translates into CASSQALDVQLNSPLHF. The V call is TRBV4-2, the J call TRBJ1-6; D gene unclear. Trimming left V 1 base short and J 7 bases short, with 17 bases between. The V gene's germline CDR1 is LGHNA and CDR2 YNFKEQ. This CDR3 region has 17 residues.

The chain joins TRBV7-2 to TRBJ2-3; D is uncertain. V was shortened by 0 bases and J by 5 bases, with 9 bases between the two germline ends. Germline CDR1 reads SGHTA; CDR2 reads FQGNSA. The CDR3 spans 14 residues. CDR3 in DNA: TGTGCCAGCAGCTTAGCGCTCGGTTTAGATACGCAGTATTTT. Translating gives CASSLALGLDTQYF.

This chain links TRBV7-2 with TRBJ1-2; D might be TRBD1 (5 bases). V lost 3 bases, J lost 0 bases, and 8 bases lay in between. Germline V gene sequence: CDR1 SGHTA, CDR2 FQGNSA. The CDR3 has 14 residues. This chain's CDR3 is CASSLRQTNYGYTF. The CDR3 DNA is TGTGCCAGCAGCTTGCGACAGACTAACTATGGCTACACCTTC.

The genes are TRBV27 and TRBJ1-2; D gene unclear. Deletions cut 0 bases from V and 8 bases from J, with 7 bases between. CDR3 length: 12 residues. Germline V gives CDR1 MNHEY, CDR2 SMNVEV (reference sequence). The CDR3 loop is CASSLSGKGYTF. DNA for the CDR3: TGTGCCAGCAGTTTATCGGGAAAAGGCTACACCTTC.

This clonotype was picked up a small number of times. This sequence joins TRBV5-6 and TRBJ2-3; weak D call: TRBD2 (6 bases). Germline CDR1 is SGHDT and CDR2 is YYEEEE. This CDR3 is built from 14 residues. Trimming stripped 2 bases from V and 5 bases from J, with 12 bases between. This chain's CDR3 is CASSLRRVGDTQYF. As DNA, the CDR3 is TGTGCCAGCAGCTTAAGGAGGGTGGGAGATACGCAGTATTTT.

For the CDR3, the DNA is TGCAGTGCTACAGAAGGCACAGATACGCAGTATTTT. Its protein is CSATEGTDTQYF. The V gene is TRBV20-1, the J gene TRBJ2-3, with D unresolved. Germline assignment: CDR1 DFQATT and CDR2 SNEGSKA (reference sequence). Trimming stripped 4 bases from V and 1 base from J, with 6 bases between. CDR3 size: 12 residues.

This chain uses TRBV6-2 or TRBV6-3 with TRBJ2-1, with D perhaps matching TRBD1 (6 bases). V lost 0 bases and J lost 6, with 6 bases in between. The CDR3 runs 13 residues. Per germline, CDR1 MNHEY and CDR2 SVGEGT. The CDR3 sequence: CASSYSRGNEQFF. CDR3 coding DNA: TGTGCCAGCAGTTACTCCAGGGGCAATGAGCAGTTCTTC.

CDR3 region: CASSLALGGRDQPQHF. CDR3 coding DNA: TGTGCCAGCAGCTTAGCATTAGGGGGCAGGGATCAGCCCCAGCATTTT. The chain has TRBV7-6 and TRBJ1-5; 7 nucleotides align to TRBD1. The germline V gene has CDR1 SGHVS and CDR2 FNYEAQ. V gave up 0 bases and J gave up 5 bases; unmatched junction bases: 7. The CDR3 is 16 amino acids.

The chain combines TRBV9 with TRBJ2-5, with TRBD1 matching over 9 bases. Looked up from germline, CDR1 is SGDLS and CDR2 is YYNGEE. Trimming removed 4 bases from V and 1 base from J; junction bases left unmatched: 8. The CDR3 covers 16 residues. The CDR3 spells CASSITGGIFQETQYF. The CDR3 DNA follows: TGTGCCAGCAGCATCACAGGGGGCATCTTCCAAGAGACCCAGTACTTC.

This chain's CDR3 is CSVGEFNEQFF. CDR3 nucleotide sequence: TGCAGCGTTGGGGAGTTTAATGAGCAGTTCTTC. The V call is TRBV29-1, the J call TRBJ2-1; tentatively, D is TRBD2 (5 bases). This CDR3 is built from 11 residues. V lost 4 bases and J lost 7, with 8 bases in between. Per germline, CDR1 SQVTM and CDR2 ANQGSEA.

This chain joins TRBV3-1 and TRBJ2-7; 9 bases agree with TRBD2. Trimming cost V 4 bases and J 2 bases; bases outside gene matches: 15. This CDR3 is built from 18 residues. The germline CDR1 and CDR2 sequences are LGHDT and YNNKEL (reference sequence). CDR3 loop: CASSLSRLADPPAYEQYF. In DNA form, the CDR3 reads TGTGCCAGCAGCCTGAGCCGACTAGCGGACCCTCCAGCCTACGAGCAGTACTTC.

This chain connects TRBV5-1 to TRBJ2-7; 11 positions agree with TRBD2. CDR1 and CDR2 from the germline V gene are SGHRS and YFSETQ. This CDR3 contains 14 residues. V was pared by 3 bases and J by 2 bases, with 1 base of the junction left unmatched. The CDR3 here is CASSSTSGAYEQYF. CDR3 in DNA: TGCGCCAGCAGCTCGACTAGCGGGGCCTACGAGCAGTACTTC.

The chain recombines TRBV7-2 with TRBJ2-1, with TRBD2 matching 11 bases. The CDR3 has 17 amino acids. V lost 5 bases to trimming and J lost 4 bases; unmatched junction nucleotides: 10. Germline CDR1 reads SGHTA; CDR2 reads FQGNSA. CDR3 amino acids: CASSQPYGTSGYNEQFF. The DNA for the CDR3 is TGTGCCAGCAGCCAACCTTACGGGACTAGCGGTTACAATGAGCAGTTCTTC.

The V gene is TRBV29-1, the J gene TRBJ2-2; D is unresolved. This CDR3 has 12 amino acids. From germline, CDR1 is SQVTM and CDR2 ANQGSEA. The ends were cut back, 1 base at V and 6 bases at J, with 6 bases in the middle. CDR3 residues: CSVEGGAGELFF. DNA of the CDR3: TGCAGCGTTGAAGGAGGTGCCGGGGAGCTGTTTTTT.

This chain links TRBV14 with TRBJ2-7; TRBD2 matches at 8 bases. V was clipped by 0 bases and J by 5 bases; unmatched bases: 9. The CDR3 sequence is 16 residues long. From germline, CDR1 is SGHDN and CDR2 FVKESK. CDR3 sequence: CASSQDRKAGVDEQYF. CDR3 nucleotide sequence: TGTGCCAGCAGCCAAGATCGTAAAGCGGGAGTGGACGAGCAGTACTTC.

This chain links TRBV28 with TRBJ1-4, with 8 bases identical to TRBD1. The CDR3 sequence is 15 residues long. Unmatched junction bases numbered 12, after V lost 11 bases and J lost 4 bases. CDR1 and CDR2 (germline): MDHEN, SYDVKM. This chain's CDR3 is CAVPFGQGRNEKLFF. CDR3 DNA sequence: TGTGCCGTACCTTTCGGACAGGGCCGTAATGAAAAACTGTTTTTT.

The chain couples TRBV24-1 to TRBJ2-5; D is possibly TRBD1 (5 bases). The germline V gene encodes CDR1 KGHDR and CDR2 SFDVKD. Deletions cut 7 bases from V and 1 base from J, with 18 bases between. CDR3 size: 16 residues. The DNA of the CDR3 is TGTGCCACCAGCTCGACCCTGACAGAGCTCCAAGAGACCCAGTACTTC. Translating gives CATSSTLTELQETQYF.

The DNA for the CDR3 is TGTGCCAGCAGTATGTCCCGTGTAGATGGCTACACCTTC. As protein: CASSMSRVDGYTF. The chain uses TRBV12-3 or TRBV12-4 and TRBJ1-2; D gene unclear. This CDR3 region has 13 residues. Trimming shortened V by 5 bases and J by 6 bases, and 13 bases separated the two germline ends.

The chain combines TRBV12-3 or TRBV12-4 with TRBJ1-5; D is uncertain. This CDR3 is 13 amino acids long. The V gene lost 6 bases and the J gene lost 5 bases, with 11 bases spanning the gap. CDR3 residues: CASRNNFDQPQHF. CDR3 nucleotides: TGTGCCAGCAGAAACAATTTCGATCAGCCCCAGCATTTT.

This clonotype has only one observation. The chain uses TRBV7-2 and TRBJ2-1; 8 positions match TRBD2. The length of the CDR3 is 16 residues. J lost 8 bases, V lost 0 bases, and 9 bases had no gene match. The germline CDR1 and CDR2 sequences are SGHTA and FQGNSA. The CDR3 DNA reads TGTGCCAGCAGCTTAGCTTCCAGCGGGAGTATCCATGAGCAGTTCTTC. As protein: CASSLASSGSIHEQFF.